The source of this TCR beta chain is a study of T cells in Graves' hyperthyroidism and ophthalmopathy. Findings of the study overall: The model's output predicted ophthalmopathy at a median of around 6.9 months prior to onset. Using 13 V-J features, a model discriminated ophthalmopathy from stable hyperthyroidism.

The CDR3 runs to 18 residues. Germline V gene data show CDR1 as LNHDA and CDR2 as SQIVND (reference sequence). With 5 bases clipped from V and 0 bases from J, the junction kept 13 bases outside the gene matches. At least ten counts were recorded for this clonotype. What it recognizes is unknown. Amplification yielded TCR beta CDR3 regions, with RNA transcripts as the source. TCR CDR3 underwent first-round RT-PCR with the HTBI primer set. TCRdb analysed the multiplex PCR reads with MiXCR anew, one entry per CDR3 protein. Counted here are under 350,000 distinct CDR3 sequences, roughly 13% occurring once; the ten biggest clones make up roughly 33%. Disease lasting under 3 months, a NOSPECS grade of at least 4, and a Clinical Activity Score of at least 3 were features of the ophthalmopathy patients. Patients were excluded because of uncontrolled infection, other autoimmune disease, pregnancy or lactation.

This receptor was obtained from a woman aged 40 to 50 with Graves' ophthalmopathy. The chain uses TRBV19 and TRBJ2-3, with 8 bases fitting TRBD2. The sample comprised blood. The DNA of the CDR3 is TGTGCCAGTAGTCGCACTAGCGGAGGAGGACTTAGCACAGATACGCAGTATTTT. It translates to CASSRTSGGGLSTDTQYF.